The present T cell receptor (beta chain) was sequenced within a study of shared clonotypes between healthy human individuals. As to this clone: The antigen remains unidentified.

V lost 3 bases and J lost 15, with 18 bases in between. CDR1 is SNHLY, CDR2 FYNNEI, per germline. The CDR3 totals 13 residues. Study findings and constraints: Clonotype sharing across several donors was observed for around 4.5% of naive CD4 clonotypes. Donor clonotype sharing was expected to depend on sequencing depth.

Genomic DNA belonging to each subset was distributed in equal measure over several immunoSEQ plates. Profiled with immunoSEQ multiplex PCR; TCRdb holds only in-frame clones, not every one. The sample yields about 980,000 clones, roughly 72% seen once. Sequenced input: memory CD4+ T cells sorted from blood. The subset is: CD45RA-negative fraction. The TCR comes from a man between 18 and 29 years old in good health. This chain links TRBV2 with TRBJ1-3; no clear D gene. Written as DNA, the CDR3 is TGTGCCAGCAGTGAGGGCACCTCACCGATAACATATTTT. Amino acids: CASSEGTSPITYF.